This T cell receptor beta chain is from a study of early T cells in non-severe SARS-CoV-2 infection. The ends were cut back, 6 bases at V and 1 base at J, with 12 bases in the middle. The CDR3 extends over 14 amino acids. Per germline, CDR1 SGHAT and CDR2 FQNNGV. Molecules of cDNA were individually given unique molecular identifiers that were attached to them. TCRdb reprocessed the 5' RACE reads with MiXCR, giving one entry per CDR3 protein. Among tens of thousands of distinct CDR3 sequences listed, approximately 11% were seen once. The sequenced sample was whole blood, obtained at baseline. The TCR was taken from an adult who was a healthcare worker with PCR-confirmed SARS-CoV-2 infection or an uninfected control (not recorded which). This chain links TRBV11-2 with TRBJ1-1, with D tentatively TRBD1 (6 bases). The CDR3 DNA reads as TGTGCCAGCAGTTCTAAGGGGGGGAACACTGAAGCTTTCTTT. Amino acids: CASSSKGGNTEAFF. The variable domain in full, with the rest retrieved from reference TRBV11-2 and TRBJ1-1, is EAGVAQSPRYKIIEKRQSVAFWCNPISGHATLYWYQQILGQGPKLLIQFQNNGVVDDSQLPKDRFSAERLKGVDSTLKIQPAKLEDSAVYLCASSSKGGNTEAFFGQGTRLTVV.